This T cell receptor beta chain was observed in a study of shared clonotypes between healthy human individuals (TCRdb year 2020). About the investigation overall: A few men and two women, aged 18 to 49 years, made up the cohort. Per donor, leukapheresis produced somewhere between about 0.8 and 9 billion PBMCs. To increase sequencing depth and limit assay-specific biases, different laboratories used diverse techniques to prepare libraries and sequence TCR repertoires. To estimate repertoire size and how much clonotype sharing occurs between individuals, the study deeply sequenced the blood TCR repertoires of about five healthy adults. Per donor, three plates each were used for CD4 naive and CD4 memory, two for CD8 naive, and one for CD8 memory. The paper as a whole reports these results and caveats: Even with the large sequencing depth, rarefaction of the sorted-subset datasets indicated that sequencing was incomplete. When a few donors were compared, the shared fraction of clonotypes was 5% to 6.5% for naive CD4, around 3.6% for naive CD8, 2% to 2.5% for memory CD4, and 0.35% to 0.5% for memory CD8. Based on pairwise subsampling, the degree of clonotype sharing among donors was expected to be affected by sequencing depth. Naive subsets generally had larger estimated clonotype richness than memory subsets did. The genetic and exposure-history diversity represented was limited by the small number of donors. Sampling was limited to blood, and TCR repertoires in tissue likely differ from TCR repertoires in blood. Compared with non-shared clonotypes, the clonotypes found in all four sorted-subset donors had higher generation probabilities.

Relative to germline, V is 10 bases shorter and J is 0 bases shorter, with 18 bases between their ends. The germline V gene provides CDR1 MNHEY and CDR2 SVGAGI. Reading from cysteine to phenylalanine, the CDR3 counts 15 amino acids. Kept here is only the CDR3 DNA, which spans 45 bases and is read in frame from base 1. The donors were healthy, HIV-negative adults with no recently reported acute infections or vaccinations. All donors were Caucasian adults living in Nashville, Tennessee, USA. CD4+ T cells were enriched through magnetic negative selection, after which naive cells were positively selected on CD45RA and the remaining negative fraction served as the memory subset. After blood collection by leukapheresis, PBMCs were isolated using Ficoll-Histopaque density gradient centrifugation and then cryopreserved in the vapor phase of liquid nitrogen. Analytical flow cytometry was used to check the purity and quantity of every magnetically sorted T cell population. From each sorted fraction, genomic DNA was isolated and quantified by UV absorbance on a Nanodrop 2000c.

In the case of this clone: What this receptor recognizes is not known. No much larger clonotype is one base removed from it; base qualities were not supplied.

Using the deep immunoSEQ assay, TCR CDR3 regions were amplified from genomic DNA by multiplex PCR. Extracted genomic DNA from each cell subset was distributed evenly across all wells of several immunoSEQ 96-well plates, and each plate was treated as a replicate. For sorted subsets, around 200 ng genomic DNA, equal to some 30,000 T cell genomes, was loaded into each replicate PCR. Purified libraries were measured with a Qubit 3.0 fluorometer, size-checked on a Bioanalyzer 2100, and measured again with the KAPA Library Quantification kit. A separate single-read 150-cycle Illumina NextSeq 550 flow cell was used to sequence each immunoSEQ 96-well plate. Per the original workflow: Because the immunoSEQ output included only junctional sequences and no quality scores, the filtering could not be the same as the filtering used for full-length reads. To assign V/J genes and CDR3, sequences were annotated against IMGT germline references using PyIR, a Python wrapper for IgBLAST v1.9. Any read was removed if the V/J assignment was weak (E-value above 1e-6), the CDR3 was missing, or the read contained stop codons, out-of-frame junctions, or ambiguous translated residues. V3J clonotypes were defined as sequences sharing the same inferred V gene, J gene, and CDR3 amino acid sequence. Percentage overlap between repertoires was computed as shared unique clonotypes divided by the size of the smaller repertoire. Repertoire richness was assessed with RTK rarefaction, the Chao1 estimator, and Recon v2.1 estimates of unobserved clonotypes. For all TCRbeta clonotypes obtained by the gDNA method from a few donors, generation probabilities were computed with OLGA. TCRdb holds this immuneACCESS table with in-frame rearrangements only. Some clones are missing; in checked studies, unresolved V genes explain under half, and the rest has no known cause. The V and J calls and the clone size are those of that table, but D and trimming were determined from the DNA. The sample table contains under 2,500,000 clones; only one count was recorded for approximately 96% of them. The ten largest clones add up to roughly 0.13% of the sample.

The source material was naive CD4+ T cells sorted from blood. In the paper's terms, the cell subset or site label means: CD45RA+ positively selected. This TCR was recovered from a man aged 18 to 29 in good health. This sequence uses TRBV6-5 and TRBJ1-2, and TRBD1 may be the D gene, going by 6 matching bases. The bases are TGTGCCACCCGGTCAACAGGGTCTGCTAACTATGGCTACACCTTC. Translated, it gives CATRSTGSANYGYTF.